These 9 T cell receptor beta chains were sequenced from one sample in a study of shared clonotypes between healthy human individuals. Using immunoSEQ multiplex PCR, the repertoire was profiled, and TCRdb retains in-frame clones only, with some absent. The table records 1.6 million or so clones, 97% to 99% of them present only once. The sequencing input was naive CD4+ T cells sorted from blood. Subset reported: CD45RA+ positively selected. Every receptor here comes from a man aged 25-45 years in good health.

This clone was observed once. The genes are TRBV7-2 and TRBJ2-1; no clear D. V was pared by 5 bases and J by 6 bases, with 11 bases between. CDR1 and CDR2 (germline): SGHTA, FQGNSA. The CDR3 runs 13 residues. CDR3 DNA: TGTGCCAGCAGCCCCCAGAGACCCAATGAGCAGTTCTTC. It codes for CASSPQRPNEQFF.

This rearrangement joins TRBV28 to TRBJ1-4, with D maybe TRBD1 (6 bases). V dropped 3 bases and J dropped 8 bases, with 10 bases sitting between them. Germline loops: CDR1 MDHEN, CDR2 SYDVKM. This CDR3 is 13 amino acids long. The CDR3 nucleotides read TGTGCCAGCAGTTTGGGTCAGGGGGAAAAACTGTTTTTT. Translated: CASSLGQGEKLFF.

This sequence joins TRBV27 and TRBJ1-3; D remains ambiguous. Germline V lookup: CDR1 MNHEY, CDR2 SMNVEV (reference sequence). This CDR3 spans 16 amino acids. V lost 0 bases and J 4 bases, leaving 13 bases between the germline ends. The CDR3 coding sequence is TGTGCCAGCAGTTTATCCACAGTGCATCCCGGAAACACCATATATTTT. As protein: CASSLSTVHPGNTIYF.

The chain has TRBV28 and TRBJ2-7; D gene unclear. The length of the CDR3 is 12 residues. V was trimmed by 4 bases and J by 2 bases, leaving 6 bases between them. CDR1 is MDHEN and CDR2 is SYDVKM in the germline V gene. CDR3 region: CASSSRAYEQYF. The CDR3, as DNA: TGTGCCAGCAGTTCCCGGGCCTACGAGCAGTACTTC.

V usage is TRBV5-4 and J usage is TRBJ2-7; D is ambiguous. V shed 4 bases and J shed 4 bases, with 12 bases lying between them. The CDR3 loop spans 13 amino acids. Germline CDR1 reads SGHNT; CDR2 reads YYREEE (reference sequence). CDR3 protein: CASSADQRYEQYF. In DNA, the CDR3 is TGTGCCAGCAGCGCCGATCAGAGATACGAGCAGTACTTC.

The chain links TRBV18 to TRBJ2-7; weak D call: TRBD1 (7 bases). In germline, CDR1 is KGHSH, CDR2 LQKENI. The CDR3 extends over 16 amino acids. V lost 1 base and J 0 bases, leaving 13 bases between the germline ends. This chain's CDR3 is CASSPRGQGGSYEQYF. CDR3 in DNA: TGTGCCAGCTCACCACGCGGCCAGGGGGGCTCCTACGAGCAGTACTTC.

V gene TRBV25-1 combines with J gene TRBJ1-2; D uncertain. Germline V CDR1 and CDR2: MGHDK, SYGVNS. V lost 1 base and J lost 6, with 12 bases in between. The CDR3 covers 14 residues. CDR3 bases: TGTGCCAGCAGTGAATCCCTATCCCTTCATGGCTACACCTTC. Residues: CASSESLSLHGYTF.

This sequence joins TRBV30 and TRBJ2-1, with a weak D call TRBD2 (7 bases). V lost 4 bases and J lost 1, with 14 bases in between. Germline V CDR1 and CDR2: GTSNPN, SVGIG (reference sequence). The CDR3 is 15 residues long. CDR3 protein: CAWMIGGPSYNEQFF. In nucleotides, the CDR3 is TGTGCCTGGATGATCGGGGGGCCATCCTACAATGAGCAGTTCTTC. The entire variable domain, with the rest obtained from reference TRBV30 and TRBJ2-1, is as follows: SQTIHQWPATLVQPVGSPLSLECTVEGTSNPNLYWYRQAAGRGLQLLFYSVGIGQISSEVPQNLSASRPQDRQFILSSKKLLLSDSGFYLCAWMIGGPSYNEQFFGPGTRLTVL.

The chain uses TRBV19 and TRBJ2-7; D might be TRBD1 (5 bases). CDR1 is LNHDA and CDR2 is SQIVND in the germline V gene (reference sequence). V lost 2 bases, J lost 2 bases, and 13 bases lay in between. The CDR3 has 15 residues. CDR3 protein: CASSISDTLTYEQYF. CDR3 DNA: TGTGCCAGTAGTATATCGGACACCTTAACCTACGAGCAGTACTTC.